This T cell receptor (beta chain) was observed in a study of tissue T cells after allogeneic stem cell transplantation. CDR3 length: 16 residues. Trimming stripped 0 bases from V and 7 bases from J, with 20 bases between. Looked up from germline, CDR1 is SGHNT and CDR2 is YYREEE (reference sequence). Only in-frame clones appear in the TCRdb table, and some are missing; sequencing was by immunoSEQ multiplex PCR. The sample has about 28,000 clones, over 75% seen once; the top ten hold about 3.7%. The sequencing here drew on blood, taken before transplantation. The receptor was derived from a woman aged 18-49 years who later had graft-versus-host disease after an allogeneic stem cell transplant. J is TRBJ2-7 and V is TRBV5-4; a possible D gene is TRBD2 (6 bases). The DNA for the CDR3 is TGTGCCAGCAGCTTGGCCGGGGCTAGCGTCCCGGAAGAGCAGTACTTC. It encodes CASSLAGASVPEEQYF.